The 30 T cell receptor beta chains reported below all come from one sample, sequenced in a study of blood T cell repertoires in COVID-19. Only in-frame clones appear in the TCRdb table, and some are missing; sequencing was by immunoSEQ multiplex PCR. This table has 90,000 to 100,000 clones, more than 70% appearing once. The sequenced sample was peripheral blood. Every receptor here comes from a man aged 70 or older with acute or convalescent COVID-19.

CDR3 nucleotides: TGTGCCAGCAGTTTTTGGGAACCGGGACATGCCCTACTTTGGCAGTACTTC. It translates to CASSFWEPGHALLWQYF. J is TRBJ2-7 and V is TRBV27; D might be TRBD1 (6 bases). The V end lost 3 bases, the J end lost 9 bases, and 27 bases lay between the germline ends. This CDR3 spans 17 amino acids. In germline, CDR1 is MNHEY, CDR2 SMNVEV (reference sequence).

This sequence joins TRBV25-1 and TRBJ1-2, with D uncertain. This CDR3 is built from 16 residues. Germline V CDR1 and CDR2: MGHDK, SYGVNS. V lost 2 bases to trimming and J lost 3 bases, with 16 bases between them. This chain's CDR3 is CASSERGSYAYYGYTF. The CDR3 nucleotides are TGTGCCAGCAGTGAACGAGGGTCGTACGCCTACTATGGCTACACCTTC.

In this sample, this clone turned up many times. The V call is TRBV28, the J call TRBJ2-6, with D hard to call. V shed 6 bases and J shed 6 bases, with 6 bases lying between them. The CDR3 is made up of 12 amino acids. CDR1 MDHEN and CDR2 SYDVKM come from the germline V gene. This chain's CDR3 is CASRTEANVLTF. CDR3 DNA sequence: TGTGCCAGCAGGACTGAGGCCAACGTCCTGACTTTC.

The chain couples TRBV6-4 to TRBJ2-1, with no clear D. Germline V lookup: CDR1 MRHNA, CDR2 SNTAGT. The CDR3 is 14 amino acids. Trimming stripped 3 bases from V and 6 bases from J, with 12 bases between. The CDR3 loop is CASSERLYGNEQFF. The CDR3 DNA reads TGTGCCAGCAGTGAGAGGCTCTATGGCAATGAGCAGTTCTTC.

This chain uses TRBV4-2 with TRBJ2-6, with D perhaps TRBD1 (6 bases). V was trimmed by 0 bases and J by 1 base, leaving 22 bases between them. CDR1 and CDR2 (germline): LGHNA, YNFKEQ. This CDR3 contains 21 residues. The CDR3 sequence is CASSQDQQGKRLLSGANVLTF. The CDR3 nucleotides read TGTGCCAGCAGCCAAGATCAACAGGGCAAGAGACTCCTTTCTGGGGCCAACGTCCTGACTTTC.

The chain recombines TRBV27 with TRBJ2-1; 8 bases match TRBD2. Unmatched junction bases numbered 8, after V lost 7 bases and J lost 3 bases. The CDR3 runs 15 residues. Germline CDR1 reads MNHEY; CDR2 reads SMNVEV (reference sequence). The DNA of the CDR3 is TGTGCCAGCAAATATAGGCTAGCGGGCTACAATGAGCAGTTCTTC. Amino acid sequence: CASKYRLAGYNEQFF.

A word on this clone: Within the sample, other DNA sequences also encode this same CDR3. This chain links TRBV28 with TRBJ2-1, with 7 nucleotides matching TRBD2. Per germline, CDR1 MDHEN and CDR2 SYDVKM. Losses at the gene ends were 8 bases for V and 4 bases for J; bases not matched to a gene: 5. CDR3 length equals 13 residues. CDR3 nucleotide sequence: TGTGCCAGCGGGGGACTACCTTACAATGAGCAGTTCTTC. Protein product: CASGGLPYNEQFF.

The V call is TRBV6-1, the J call TRBJ2-4, with 8 bases fitting TRBD2. The CDR3 covers 16 residues. The trim removed 3 bases at V and 6 bases at J, leaving 10 bases unmatched. Germline V gene lookup returns CDR1 MNHNS and CDR2 SASEGT. The CDR3 here is CASSDHRTSGLNIQYF. CDR3 DNA: TGTGCCAGCAGTGACCACAGAACTAGCGGACTAAACATTCAGTACTTC.

This clone was detected only once. The chain combines TRBV30 with TRBJ2-7; D gene uncertain. Germline V gives CDR1 GTSNPN, CDR2 SVGIG (reference sequence). The germline V and J ends were trimmed by 4 bases and 0 bases, with 13 bases remaining between them. The CDR3 contains 14 residues. CDR3 amino acids: CAWIPPSSSYEQYF. As DNA, the CDR3 is TGTGCCTGGATCCCGCCCTCGAGCTCCTACGAGCAGTACTTC.

The chain recombines TRBV28 with TRBJ1-6; 9 bases fit TRBD1. The CDR3 is made up of 17 amino acids. The J segment lost 10 bases and the V segment lost 3 bases, leaving 13 bases of the junction unmatched. Germline V CDR1 and CDR2: MDHEN, SYDVKM. The CDR3 DNA sequence: TGTGCCAGCAGTTTTCCGGGACAGGGAGAGGGTAGCTCACCCCTCCACTTT. Translation gives CASSFPGQGEGSSPLHF.

CDR3 DNA: TGTGCCAGCAGCCTGTGGGACAGGCGTAATCAGCCCCAGCATTTT. Translation gives CASSLWDRRNQPQHF. The V and J genes are TRBV14 and TRBJ1-5; 8 nucleotides agree with TRBD1. CDR3 length: 15 residues. V gave up 4 bases and J gave up 4 bases; unmatched junction bases: 6. Germline V CDR1 and CDR2: SGHDN, FVKESK.

Concerning this clone: The same CDR3 is also encoded by other DNA sequences in this sample. The chain uses TRBV5-1 and TRBJ2-7; 11 positions match TRBD2. The ends lost 4 bases at V and 3 bases at J; junction bases unmatched: 3. The CDR3 sequence is 14 residues long. Germline V gene sequence: CDR1 SGHRS, CDR2 YFSETQ. CDR3 residues: CASSLTSGNYEQYF. The CDR3 DNA sequence: TGCGCCAGCAGCCTGACTAGCGGGAACTACGAGCAGTACTTC.

The chain recombines TRBV5-6 with TRBJ1-1, with 7 bases lining up with TRBD1. V lost 2 bases to trimming and J lost 3 bases; unmatched junction nucleotides: 10. Germline values: CDR1 SGHDT, CDR2 YYEEEE. The CDR3 loop spans 16 amino acids. The CDR3 DNA reads TGTGCCAGCAGCTTTCTGGGCAGGGGGTCTCACACTGAAGCTTTCTTT. It encodes CASSFLGRGSHTEAFF.

The V and J genes are TRBV2 and TRBJ1-6, with a weak D call TRBD1 (5 bases). The CDR3 runs to 16 residues. The V and J ends lost 6 bases and 10 bases respectively, with 22 bases between them. The germline gives CDR1 SNHLY, CDR2 FYNNEI. The CDR3 sequence: CASSRTGQGNSSPLHF. The CDR3 bases are TGTGCCAGCAGCCGAACAGGCCAGGGTAATTCGTCACCCCTCCACTTT.

The chain employs TRBV19 and TRBJ1-1; D is unclear. Germline lookup yields CDR1 LNHDA and CDR2 SQIVND (reference sequence). This CDR3 has 13 amino acids. V was cut by 2 bases and J by 5 bases, with 9 bases left in between. CDR3 region: CASSITRGTEAFF. CDR3 sequence (DNA): TGTGCCAGTAGTATAACACGGGGTACTGAAGCTTTCTTT.

The CDR3 region is CASSMPGGSGNTIYF. In DNA, the CDR3 is TGTGCCAGTAGTATGCCAGGGGGCTCTGGAAACACCATATATTTT. The V call is TRBV19, the J call TRBJ1-3, with TRBD1 matching 7 bases. Germline assignment: CDR1 LNHDA and CDR2 SQIVND (reference sequence). The CDR3 totals 15 residues. V lost 3 bases and J lost 0; bases outside the gene matches: 2.

The rearrangement links TRBV30 to TRBJ1-2; D gene unclear. The CDR3 consists of 12 residues. Germline CDR1 is GTSNPN and CDR2 is SVGIG (reference sequence). With 3 bases removed from V and 8 bases from J, the gap between germline ends came to 13 bases. CDR3 sequence: CAWRWSSEGYTF. The CDR3, as DNA: TGTGCCTGGAGGTGGAGTTCCGAGGGCTACACCTTC. Based on the CDR3 plus reference TRBV30 and TRBJ1-2, the full variable domain is SQTIHQWPATLVQPVGSPLSLECTVEGTSNPNLYWYRQAAGRGLQLLFYSVGIGQISSEVPQNLSASRPQDRQFILSSKKLLLSDSGFYLCAWRWSSEGYTFGSGTRLTVV.

The sample holds one count of this clone. The rearrangement links TRBV18 to TRBJ2-1; 7 bases agree with TRBD2. CDR3 length equals 16 residues. V was pared by 2 bases and J by 9 bases, with 13 bases of the junction left unmatched. Germline V gene lookup returns CDR1 KGHSH and CDR2 LQKENI. The CDR3 bases are TGTGCCAGCTCACCAAGAGGTGCGGGAGTCCGTAGTGAGCAGTTCTTC. Protein: CASSPRGAGVRSEQFF.

This clone showed up just a few times. This CDR3 is CASSQGSREAYEQYF. The CDR3 nucleotides are TGTGCCAGCAGCCAAGGATCGCGGGAGGCTTACGAGCAGTACTTC. This chain links TRBV4-2 with TRBJ2-7; 8 bases fit TRBD2. V shed 1 base, J shed 4 bases, and the junction held 6 bases outside the gene matches. CDR3 length: 15 residues. CDR1 and CDR2 from the germline V gene are LGHNA and YNFKEQ.

This chain uses TRBV29-1 with TRBJ1-2, with 10 bases lining up with TRBD1. This CDR3 is 14 amino acids long. V shed 1 base, J shed 4 bases, and the junction held 3 bases outside the gene matches. Looked up from germline, CDR1 is SQVTM and CDR2 is ANQGSEA. CDR3 in amino acids: CSVEARDRGYGYTF. Here the CDR3 DNA reads TGCAGCGTTGAAGCCCGGGACAGGGGCTATGGCTACACCTTC.

CDR3 DNA sequence: TGTGCCAGCAGTCCGCAAGGGGGGGGCGAGCAGTACTTC. Translated, it gives CASSPQGGGEQYF. The chain combines TRBV27 with TRBJ2-7; D might be TRBD2 (7 bases). V was trimmed by 5 bases and J by 6 bases, leaving 14 bases between them. The CDR3 has 13 amino acids. The V gene's germline CDR1 is MNHEY and CDR2 SMNVEV (reference sequence).

The V call is TRBV9, the J call TRBJ1-3; tentative D call: TRBD1 (5 bases). The CDR3 consists of 13 residues. From germline, CDR1 is SGDLS and CDR2 YYNGEE. Trimming stripped 2 bases from V and 4 bases from J, with 7 bases between. CDR3: CASSVRGGNTIYF. For the CDR3, the DNA is TGTGCCAGCAGCGTTCGGGGGGGAAACACCATATATTTT. Variable domain in full (rest from reference TRBV9 and TRBJ1-3): DSGVTQTPKHLITATGQRVTLRCSPRSGDLSVYWYQQSLDQGLQFLIQYYNGEERAKGNILERFSAQQFPDLHSELNLSSLELGDSALYFCASSVRGGNTIYFGEGSWLTVV.

The V call is TRBV5-5, the J call TRBJ1-5; 7 bases are shared with TRBD1. Germline V lookup: CDR1 SGHKS, CDR2 YYEKEE (reference sequence). The CDR3 contains 15 residues. V dropped 0 bases and J dropped 4; count of bases not matched to a gene: 4. The CDR3 here is CASSLVPGGNQPQHF. The CDR3 nucleotides are TGTGCCAGCAGCTTGGTACCAGGGGGTAATCAGCCCCAGCATTTT.

This CDR3 is CASSQTRNQPQHF. The CDR3 nucleotides are TGCGCCAGCAGCCAAACGAGAAATCAGCCCCAGCATTTT. The rearrangement joins TRBV4-1 to TRBJ1-5; D is undetermined. V was clipped by 2 bases and J by 4 bases, with 6 bases between them. The CDR3 runs to 13 residues. Looked up from germline, CDR1 is MGHRA and CDR2 is YSYEKL.

This chain joins TRBV9 and TRBJ2-1, with TRBD2 as a possible D gene (6 bases). Per germline, CDR1 SGDLS and CDR2 YYNGEE. This CDR3 is built from 13 residues. Trimming stripped 4 bases from V and 4 bases from J, with 9 bases between. CDR3 protein: CASSTTSYNEQFF. The CDR3 DNA follows: TGTGCCAGCAGCACGACTAGTTACAATGAGCAGTTCTTC.

The chain couples TRBV5-5 to TRBJ2-7; D is undetermined. CDR3 size: 15 residues. Trimming removed 1 base from V and 4 bases from J, with 15 bases in between. Germline V gives CDR1 SGHKS, CDR2 YYEKEE (reference sequence). CDR3 region: CASSLPPETLYEQYF. The DNA for the CDR3 is TGTGCCAGCAGCTTGCCCCCCGAGACACTGTACGAGCAGTACTTC.

V usage is TRBV28 and J usage is TRBJ2-7, with D possibly being TRBD1 (6 bases). The V end lost 5 bases, the J end lost 2 bases, and 16 bases lay between the germline ends. The CDR3 length is 15 residues. In germline, CDR1 is MDHEN, CDR2 SYDVKM. The CDR3 nucleotides read TGTGCCAGCAGTAAACCAGGGGTTCCCGCCTACGAGCAGTACTTC. Residues: CASSKPGVPAYEQYF.

The rearrangement joins TRBV29-1 to TRBJ2-7, with TRBD1 matching 7 bases. Germline values: CDR1 SQVTM, CDR2 ANQGSEA. The length of the CDR3 is 13 residues. V lost 4 bases to trimming and J lost 3 bases; unmatched junction nucleotides: 6. CDR3 nucleotide sequence: TGCAGCGTTGCGAGACAGGGTAACTACGAGCAGTACTTC. Its translation: CSVARQGNYEQYF.

This clone was detected a few times. V gene TRBV6-6 combines with J gene TRBJ2-3, with D possibly being TRBD2 (6 bases). The CDR3 runs to 12 residues. The V gene's germline CDR1 is MNHNY and CDR2 SVGAGI (reference sequence). Trimming took off 5 bases at V and 8 bases at J, with 11 bases between the two ends. This CDR3 is CASSLEGGTQYF. CDR3 DNA sequence: TGTGCCAGCAGTCTGGAGGGTGGTACGCAGTATTTT.

The chain combines TRBV7-8 with TRBJ1-4; the D is unclear. V was trimmed by 5 bases and J by 2 bases, leaving 9 bases between them. This CDR3 is built from 14 residues. The germline gives CDR1 SGHVS, CDR2 FQNEAQ. This CDR3 reads CASSPAGTNEKLFF. The CDR3 DNA follows: TGTGCCAGCAGCCCGGCGGGCACTAATGAAAAACTGTTTTTT.